This TCR beta chain was sequenced in a study of T-cell memory formation after mild COVID-19. Whole-study context: Largely donor-specific TCR clusters were found. Broader study findings: A second wave expanding day 15 to 37 was CD4+-biased; contracting clones were balanced. Those CD4+ clones that contracted were mainly in CM and EM (CD8+ ones in EMRA).

Using constant-segment primers, 5'RACE produced TCR alpha and TCR beta cDNA libraries carrying sample barcodes and UMIs. TCRdb re-analysed the 5' RACE reads in MiXCR, keeping a single row per CDR3 protein. Of around 470,000 distinct CDR3 sequences listed, roughly 20% are singletons. This clonotype was picked up a small number of times. Its antigen is currently unknown. The sample comprised PBMCs or a T cell subset sorted from them (not recorded which). The TCR originated in an adult woman who had mild COVID-19 (a few samples of this study predate the infection). Cell type and time point are not known.

The CDR3 here is CASSLGSPYGSYNEQFF. CDR3 sequence (DNA): TGTGCCAGCAGCTTAGGCTCCCCGTACGGCTCCTACAATGAGCAGTTCTTC. The chain joins TRBV11-3 to TRBJ2-1, with no clear D. Looked up from germline, CDR1 is SGHNT and CDR2 is YENEEA. V lost 1 base and J 0 bases, leaving 13 bases between the germline ends. The CDR3 runs 17 residues.